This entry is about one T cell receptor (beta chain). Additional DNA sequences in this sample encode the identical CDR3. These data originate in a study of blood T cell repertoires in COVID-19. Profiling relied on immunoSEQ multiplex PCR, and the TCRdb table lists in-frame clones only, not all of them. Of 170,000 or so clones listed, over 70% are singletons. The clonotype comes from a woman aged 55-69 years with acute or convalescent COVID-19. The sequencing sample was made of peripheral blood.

The CDR3: CASSPPSVNTEAFF. For the CDR3, the DNA is TGTGCCAGCTCACCACCGTCTGTTAACACTGAAGCTTTCTTT. The V call is TRBV18, the J call TRBJ1-1; unclear D gene. CDR1 KGHSH and CDR2 LQKENI come from the germline V gene. V was clipped by 0 bases and J by 2 bases, with 7 bases between them. This CDR3 is built from 14 residues.